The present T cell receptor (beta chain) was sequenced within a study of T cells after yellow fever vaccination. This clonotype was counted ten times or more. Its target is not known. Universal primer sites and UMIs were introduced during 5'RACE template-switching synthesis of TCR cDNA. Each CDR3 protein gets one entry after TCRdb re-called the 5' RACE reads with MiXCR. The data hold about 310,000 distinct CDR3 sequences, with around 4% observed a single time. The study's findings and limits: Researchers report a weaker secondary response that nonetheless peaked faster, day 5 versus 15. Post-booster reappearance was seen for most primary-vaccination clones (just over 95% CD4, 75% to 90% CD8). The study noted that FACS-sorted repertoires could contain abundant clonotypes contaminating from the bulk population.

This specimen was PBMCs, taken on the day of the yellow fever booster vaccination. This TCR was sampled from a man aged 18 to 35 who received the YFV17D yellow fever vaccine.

The DNA for the CDR3 is TGCGCCAGCAGCCAAGATCGGCGACTAGCGGGCCAAGAGACCCAGTACTTC. Amino acid sequence: CASSQDRRLAGQETQYF. The chain links TRBV4-3 to TRBJ2-5; 10 nucleotides agree with TRBD2. The germline gives CDR1 LGHNA, CDR2 YSLEER. V was pared by 0 bases and J by 1 base, with 5 bases of the junction left unmatched. This CDR3 spans 17 amino acids.